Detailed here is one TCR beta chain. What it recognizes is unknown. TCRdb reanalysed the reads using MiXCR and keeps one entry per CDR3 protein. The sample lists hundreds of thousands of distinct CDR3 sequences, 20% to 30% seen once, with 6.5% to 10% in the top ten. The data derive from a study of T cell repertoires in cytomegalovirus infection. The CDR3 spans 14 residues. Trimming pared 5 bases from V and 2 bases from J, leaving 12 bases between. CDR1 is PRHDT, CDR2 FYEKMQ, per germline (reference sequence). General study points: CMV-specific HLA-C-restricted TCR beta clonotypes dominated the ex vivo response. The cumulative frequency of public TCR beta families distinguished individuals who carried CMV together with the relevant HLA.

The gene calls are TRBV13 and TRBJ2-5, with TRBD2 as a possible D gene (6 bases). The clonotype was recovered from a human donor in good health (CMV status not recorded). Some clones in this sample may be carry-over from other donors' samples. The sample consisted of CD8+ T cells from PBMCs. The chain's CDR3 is CASSQMGGQETQYF. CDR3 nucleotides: TGTGCCAGCAGCCAAATGGGAGGTCAAGAGACCCAGTACTTC.